The TCR beta chain under discussion was sequenced for a study of OX40 agonist ivuxolimab in advanced cancers. The data were produced by immunoSEQ multiplex PCR, yet TCRdb's version contains in-frame clones alone and is incomplete. The table records tens of thousands of clones, around 93% of them present only once. V was clipped by 5 bases and J by 1 base; unmatched bases: 8. Germline assignment: CDR1 SGHTA and CDR2 FQGNSA. This CDR3 is built from 16 residues. This receptor was identified in an adult with an advanced solid tumor such as melanoma, head and neck, liver or kidney cancer. This sequence joins TRBV7-2 and TRBJ2-1; 7 nucleotides agree with TRBD2. The material was CD4+ or CD8+ T cells sorted from blood, obtained in a trial of the OX40 agonist ivuxolimab. The CDR3: CASSPTSGASYNEQFF. Here the CDR3 DNA reads TGTGCCAGCAGCCCGACAAGCGGGGCGTCCTACAATGAGCAGTTCTTC.